A selection of T cell receptor beta chains follows, all from one sample in a study of cytomegalovirus exposure and HLA in healthy donors. Sequencing was performed with immunoSEQ multiplex PCR; in TCRdb, only in-frame clones are kept and a portion is missing. The table has more than 95,000 clones, under 85% seen once. Sequencing was performed on PBMCs. The receptors derive from a man in his thirties or forties in good health and CMV-seronegative. The CDR3 runs from the conserved cysteine through the conserved F or W. D genes are given only for firm matches. Clone size, where shown, is once, few, many, or a class for clones that have expanded.

NA,TRBV7-3,NA,TRBJ2-3,TGTGCCAGCAGCTTATTGGCGAACAGACCCACAGATACGCAGTATTTT,CASSLLANRPTDTQYF
TRBD2,TRBV6-1,once,TRBJ2-3,TGTGCCAGCAGTGAAGCGGGACTAGCGGGGGTTACCACAGATACGCAGTATTTT,CASSEAGLAGVTTDTQYF
NA,TRBV27,NA,TRBJ1-1,TGTGCCAGCAGTAAACAGGGAAGGGGCACTGAAGCTTTCTTT,CASSKQGRGTEAFF
TRBD1,TRBV4-1,NA,TRBJ1-6,TGCGCCAGCAGCCAAGGAGGGACAGGGGGTACACCCCTCCACTTT,CASSQGGTGGTPLHF
TRBD1,TRBV5-1,NA,TRBJ1-6,TGCGCCAGCAGCATGGGGACAGCAGATAATTCACCCCTCCACTTT,CASSMGTADNSPLHF
NA,TRBV28,few,TRBJ2-2,TGTGCCAGCAACCGGCAGGGAAGCACCGGGGAGCTGTTTTTT,CASNRQGSTGELFF
TRBD1,TRBV7-2,NA,TRBJ1-2,TGTGCCAGCAGCTTAGGGCAGGGGGAGTATGGCTACACCTTC,CASSLGQGEYGYTF
TRBD1,TRBV19,NA,TRBJ1-2,TGTGCCAGTACCACAGGGGGTATCTATGGCTACACCTTC,CASTTGGIYGYTF
TRBD1,TRBV7-9,NA,TRBJ1-2,TGTGCCAGCAGCTTCGGGATACAGGGGGCGAGCGGCTACACCTTC,CASSFGIQGASGYTF
TRBD1,TRBV19,once,TRBJ2-7,TGTGCCAGCTCCGGGACAGAGAGCTCCTACGAGCAGTACTTC,CASSGTESSYEQYF
NA,TRBV6-5,NA,TRBJ2-3,TGTGCCAGCAGTTCCTTAGCCGGCACAGATACGCAGTATTTT,CASSSLAGTDTQYF
TRBD1,TRBV7-2,few,TRBJ2-2,TGTGCCAGCAGCTTAGACAGGGGTGAAACCGGGGAGCTGTTTTTT,CASSLDRGETGELFF
NA,TRBV27,once,TRBJ2-5,TGTGCCAGCAGTTTATTGTACGGAGAGACCCAGTACTTC,CASSLLYGETQYF
NA,TRBV10-3,NA,TRBJ2-3,TGTGCCATCAGTGAGTGGCTAGAGGTAGATACGCAGTATTTT,CAISEWLEVDTQYF
NA,TRBV27,NA,TRBJ1-6,TGTGCCAGCAGTTCCACGAGGTATTCACCCCTCCACTTT,CASSSTRYSPLHF
NA,TRBV6-1,NA,TRBJ1-1,TGTGCCAGCAATGTCGGGAGGACTGAAGCTTTCTTT,CASNVGRTEAFF
TRBD1,TRBV7-6,NA,TRBJ1-5,TGTGCCAGCAGCCGGGACAGGGATCAGCCCCAGAATTTT,CASSRDRDQPQNF
NA,TRBV30,few,TRBJ1-1,TGTGCCTGGAGCGAGACAGCGAACACTGAAGCTTTCTTT,CAWSETANTEAFF
NA,TRBV4-1,once,TRBJ1-2,TGCGCCAGCAGCCAAGTCACAGGGCCTGATGGCTACACCTTC,CASSQVTGPDGYTF
NA,TRBV29-1,once,TRBJ1-2,TGCAGCGTTGAGGGGCTGGGCTATGGCTACACCTTC,CSVEGLGYGYTF
TRBD1,TRBV7-9,NA,TRBJ1-2,TGTGCCAGCAGCACGGGGACAGAGGCTGCCTATGGCTACACCTTC,CASSTGTEAAYGYTF
NA,TRBV14,NA,TRBJ2-1,TGTGCCAGCAGCCCTCCAACTAGCTACAATGAGCAGTTCTTC,CASSPPTSYNEQFF
NA,TRBV19,NA,TRBJ2-1,TGTGCCAGTAGTATCCTACCGGGGATTAATGAGCAGCTCTTC,CASSILPGINEQLF
TRBD1,TRBV7-2,NA,TRBJ2-7,TGTGCCAGCAGCTCCTTCGGACAGGGGGTATACGAGCAGTACTTC,CASSSFGQGVYEQYF
NA,TRBV28,few,TRBJ2-1,TGTGCCAGCAGTTTACAGGGGAGGGGCAATGAGCAGTTCTTC,CASSLQGRGNEQFF
NA,TRBV25-1,NA,TRBJ1-4,TGTGCCAGCAGTGATTCTGGGCAGAATAATGAAAAACTGTTTTTT,CASSDSGQNNEKLFF
TRBD2,TRBV28,NA,TRBJ2-7,TGTGCCAGCGGTCGGGAGGGAGGACGCGAGCAGTACTTC,CASGREGGREQYF
TRBD1,TRBV10-3,NA,TRBJ2-5,TGTGCCATCAGTGACCCGTTCACGACAGGGGGCATAGGGGAGACCCAGTACTTC,CAISDPFTTGGIGETQYF
NA,TRBV30,NA,TRBJ1-5,TGTGCCTGGGGGGTCGGGGGGCGAGGGCAGCCCCAGAATTTT,CAWGVGGRGQPQNF
TRBD2,TRBV5-4,few,TRBJ2-5,TGTGCCACCTTAGCGGGAGGATTGTCAGAGACCCAGTACTTC,CATLAGGLSETQYF
NA,TRBV25-1,NA,TRBJ2-1,TGTGCCAGCAGTTCCCAACAGGGCCTCTTTCTGGATGAGCAGTTCTTC,CASSSQQGLFLDEQFF
TRBD2,TRBV9,NA,TRBJ2-1,TGTGCCAGCAGCGTAGAAGGCGGGGGCTACAATGAGCAGTTCTTC,CASSVEGGGYNEQFF
TRBD1,TRBV5-6,NA,TRBJ2-7,TGTGCCAGCAGCTTGGACAGGGGCTACGAGCAGTACTTC,CASSLDRGYEQYF
TRBD1,TRBV5-1,NA,TRBJ1-4,TGCGCCAGCAGCTCGGGACAGGGACCGGAAAAACTGTTTTTT,CASSSGQGPEKLFF
TRBD2,TRBV7-2,few,TRBJ2-1,TGTGCCAGCAGCCAACAGCGGGAGCTAGGTAATGAGCAGTTCTTC,CASSQQRELGNEQFF
NA,TRBV18,NA,TRBJ2-2,TGTGCCAGCTCACCGCTGCCGGACACCGGGGAGCTGTTTTTT,CASSPLPDTGELFF
NA,TRBV4-3,few,TRBJ2-2,TGCGCCAGCAGCCAAGGCGCTCAGGGTAACACCGGGGAGCTGTTTTTT,CASSQGAQGNTGELFF
TRBD1,TRBV10-2,NA,TRBJ1-5,TGCGCCAGCAGCCCAGGGGGCGGGGGTCAGCCCCAGCATTTT,CASSPGGGGQPQHF
TRBD1,TRBV4-3,NA,TRBJ1-5,TGCGCCAGCAGCCAAGACGTGGGACAGGGTAATCAGCCCCAGCATTTT,CASSQDVGQGNQPQHF
NA,TRBV30,NA,TRBJ2-7,TGTGCCTGGAGTGTAGGGGCGGAGCAGTACTTC,CAWSVGAEQYF
NA,TRBV7-9,NA,TRBJ1-1,TGTGCCAGCAGCTTCAAGGCGGGTGAAGCTTTCTTT,CASSFKAGEAFF
NA,TRBV30,NA,TRBJ2-2,TGTGCCGGGACAAACTCGCGGCTCACCGGGGAGCTGTTTTTT,CAGTNSRLTGELFF
TRBD1,TRBV6-4,NA,TRBJ2-1,TGTGCCAGCAGTGACGGGACAGGTTACTCCTACAATGAGCAGTTCTTC,CASSDGTGYSYNEQFF
NA,TRBV7-9,NA,TRBJ1-6,TGTGCCAGCAGCTCAACCCGGCAGGATAATTCACCCCTCCACTTT,CASSSTRQDNSPLHF
TRBD1,TRBV5-4,NA,TRBJ2-7,TGTGCCAGCAGCCTGGACAGGGGTACTTCCGAGCAGTACTTC,CASSLDRGTSEQYF
TRBD2,TRBV7-2,NA,TRBJ2-7,TGTGCCAGCAGCTTAGGTCCGGGCGGGGGGGCCTCCGAGCAGTACTTC,CASSLGPGGGASEQYF
NA,TRBV27,NA,TRBJ1-5,TGTGCCAGCAGTTTAAGGTGTGCGGGGGCGAGGTGTCAGCCCCAGCATTTT,CASSLRCAGARCQPQHF
TRBD1,TRBV4-3,NA,TRBJ1-1,TGCGCCAGCAGCCAAGATCGAATTCTGGACAGGGTGCCATCTGAAGCTTTCTTT,CASSQDRILDRVPSEAFF
TRBD1,TRBV19,NA,TRBJ1-1,TGTGCCAGCCGACAGGGGGCGGCAAGCACTGAAGCTTTCTTT,CASRQGAASTEAFF
NA,TRBV5-1,NA,TRBJ2-3,TGCGCCAGCAGCTTCGGGGGACTCACAGATACGCAGTATTTT,CASSFGGLTDTQYF
NA,TRBV5-1,NA,TRBJ1-6,TGCGCCAGCAGACCACAGAGCTCCTATAATTCACCCCTCCACTTT,CASRPQSSYNSPLHF
NA,TRBV25-1,NA,TRBJ2-5,TGTGCCAGCAGCTCTAGGATTGGGGAGGCAGAGACCCAGTACTTC,CASSSRIGEAETQYF
TRBD2,TRBV28,NA,TRBJ2-5,TGTGCCAGCACCGAGATAGCGGGAGGGTCAGAGACCCAGTACTTC,CASTEIAGGSETQYF
TRBD2,TRBV14,NA,TRBJ2-7,TGTGCCAGCAGCCAGCTTGTGGGACTAGGCGAGCAGTACTTC,CASSQLVGLGEQYF
TRBD1,TRBV28,few,TRBJ2-5,TGTGCCAGCAGGAGGGGACAGGAAGAGACCCAGTACTTC,CASRRGQEETQYF